The clone carrying this T cell receptor (beta chain) was seen a handful of times. What it binds is unknown. CDR1 and CDR2 (germline): SGHTA, FQGNSA. The CDR3 is 15 amino acids. The germline V and J ends were trimmed by 2 bases and 5 bases, with 13 bases remaining between them. Only in-frame clones appear in the TCRdb table, and some are missing; sequencing was by immunoSEQ multiplex PCR. The sample lists under 550,000 clones, more than 75% occurring once. The treatment is: around 19 received Ad26.COV2.S at low or high dose, single or two shots; several received placebo; per-sample allocation not given. Each sample was drawn 63 days after the first injection (of vaccine or placebo). An 18-55-year-old adult in Boston served as donor. The data originate from a study of Ad26.COV2.S vaccination and SARS-CoV-2 variants. Study at large: Ad26.COV2.S arm of COV1001 included the donor. Ad26.COV2.S given intramuscularly, once or twice 56 days apart.

Study-wide findings and caveats: Total responses of T cells may have been underestimated by the analyses of TCR breadth and depth.

This receptor was obtained from a person between 18 and 65 years old who received the Ad26.COV2.S COVID-19 vaccine or a placebo. The V and J genes are TRBV7-2 and TRBJ1-5; D not certain. The sequenced sample was peripheral blood, obtained in a trial of Ad26.COV2.S vaccine versus placebo. CDR3 coding DNA: TGTGCCAGCAGCTTATTCGGGGAAATGCATCAGCCCCAGCATTTT. Protein product: CASSLFGEMHQPQHF.